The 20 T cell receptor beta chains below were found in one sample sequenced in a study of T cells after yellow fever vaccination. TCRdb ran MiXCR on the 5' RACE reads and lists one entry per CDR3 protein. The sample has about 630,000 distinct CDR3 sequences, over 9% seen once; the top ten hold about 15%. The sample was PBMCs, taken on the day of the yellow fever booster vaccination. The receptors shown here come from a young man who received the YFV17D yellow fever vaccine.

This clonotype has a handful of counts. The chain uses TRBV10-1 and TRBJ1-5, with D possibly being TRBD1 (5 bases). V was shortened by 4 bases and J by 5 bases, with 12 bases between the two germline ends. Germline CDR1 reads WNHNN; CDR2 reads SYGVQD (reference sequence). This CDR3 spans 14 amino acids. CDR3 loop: CASSAGREDQPQHF. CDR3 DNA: TGCGCCAGCAGTGCCGGCAGGGAGGATCAGCCCCAGCATTTT.

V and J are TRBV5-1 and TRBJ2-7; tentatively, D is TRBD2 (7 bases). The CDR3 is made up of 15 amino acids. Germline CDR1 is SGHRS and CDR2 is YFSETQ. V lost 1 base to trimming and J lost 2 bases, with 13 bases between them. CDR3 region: CASSLRGEGAYEQYF. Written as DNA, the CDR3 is TGCGCCAGCAGCTTGAGGGGGGAGGGGGCCTACGAGCAGTACTTC.

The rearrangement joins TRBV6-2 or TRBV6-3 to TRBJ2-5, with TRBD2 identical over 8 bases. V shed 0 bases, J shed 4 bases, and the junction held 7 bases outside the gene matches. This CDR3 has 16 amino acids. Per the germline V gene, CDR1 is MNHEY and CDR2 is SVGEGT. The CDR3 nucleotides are TGTGCCAGCAGTTACTCGAGCGGGAGCAGACGAGAGACCCAGTACTTC. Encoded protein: CASSYSSGSRRETQYF.

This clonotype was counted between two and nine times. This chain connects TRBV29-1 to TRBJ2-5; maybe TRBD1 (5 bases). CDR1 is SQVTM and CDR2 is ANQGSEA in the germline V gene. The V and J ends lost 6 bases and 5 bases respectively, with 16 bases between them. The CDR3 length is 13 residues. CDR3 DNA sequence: TGCAGCGTAAAACTACAGGTTTTGGAGACCCAGTACTTC. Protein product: CSVKLQVLETQYF.

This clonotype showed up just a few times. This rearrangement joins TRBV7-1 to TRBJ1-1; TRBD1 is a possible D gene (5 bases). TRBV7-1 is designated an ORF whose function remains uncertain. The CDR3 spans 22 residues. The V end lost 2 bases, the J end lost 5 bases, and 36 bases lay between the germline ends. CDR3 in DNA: TGTGCCAGCAGCTCACCGAGAGGGGTCTTCGGCCACGCTCGCTTCGACTCGACTGAAGCTTTCTTT. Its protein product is CASSSPRGVFGHARFDSTEAFF.

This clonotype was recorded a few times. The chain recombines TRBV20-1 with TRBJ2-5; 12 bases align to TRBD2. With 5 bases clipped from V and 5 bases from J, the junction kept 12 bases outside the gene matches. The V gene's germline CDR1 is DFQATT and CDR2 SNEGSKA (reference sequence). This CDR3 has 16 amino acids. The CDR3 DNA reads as TGCAGTGCTTGGCCCCCTAGCGGGAGGGCCTCGGAGACCCAGTACTTC. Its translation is CSAWPPSGRASETQYF.

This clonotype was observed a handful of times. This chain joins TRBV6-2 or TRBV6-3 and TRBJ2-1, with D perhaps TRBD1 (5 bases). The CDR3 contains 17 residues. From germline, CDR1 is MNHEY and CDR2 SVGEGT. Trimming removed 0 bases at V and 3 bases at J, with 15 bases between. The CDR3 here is CASSYSNRGRYYNEQFF. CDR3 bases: TGTGCCAGCAGTTACTCGAATAGGGGTCGATACTACAATGAGCAGTTCTTC.

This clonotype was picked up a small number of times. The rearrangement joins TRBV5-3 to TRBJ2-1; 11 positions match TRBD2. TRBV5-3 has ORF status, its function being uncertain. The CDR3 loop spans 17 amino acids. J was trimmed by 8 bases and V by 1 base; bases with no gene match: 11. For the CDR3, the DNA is TGTGCCAGAAGCTTGCGTTACGGGACTAGCGGTCCCCATGAGCAGTTCTTC. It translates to CARSLRYGTSGPHEQFF.

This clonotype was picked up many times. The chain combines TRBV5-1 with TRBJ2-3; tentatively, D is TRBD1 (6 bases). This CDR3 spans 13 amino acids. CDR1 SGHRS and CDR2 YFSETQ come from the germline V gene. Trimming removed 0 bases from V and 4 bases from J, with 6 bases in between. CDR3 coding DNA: TGCGCCAGCAGCTTGGAGGGGGCAGATACGCAGTATTTT. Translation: CASSLEGADTQYF.

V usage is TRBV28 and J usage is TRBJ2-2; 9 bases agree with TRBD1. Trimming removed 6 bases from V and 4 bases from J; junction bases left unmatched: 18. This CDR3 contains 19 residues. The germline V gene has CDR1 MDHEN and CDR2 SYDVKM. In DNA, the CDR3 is TGTGCCAGCAGACCCTGGGTGACCCGACAGGGGGGAGGCACCGGGGAGCTGTTTTTT. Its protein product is CASRPWVTRQGGGTGELFF.

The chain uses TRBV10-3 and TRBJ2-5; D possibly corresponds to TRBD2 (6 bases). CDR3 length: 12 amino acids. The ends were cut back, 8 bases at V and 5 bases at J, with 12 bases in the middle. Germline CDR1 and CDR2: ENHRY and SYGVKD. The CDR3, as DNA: TGTGCCATCGGAGGGTCGGCTGAGACCCAGTACTTC. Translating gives CAIGGSAETQYF.

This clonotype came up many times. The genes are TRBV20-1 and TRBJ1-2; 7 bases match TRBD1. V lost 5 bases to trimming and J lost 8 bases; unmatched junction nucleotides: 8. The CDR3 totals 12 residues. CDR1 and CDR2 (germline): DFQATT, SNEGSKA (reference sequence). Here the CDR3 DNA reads TGCAGTGCTTTTACAGGGGTTTCAGGCTACACCTTC. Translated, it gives CSAFTGVSGYTF.

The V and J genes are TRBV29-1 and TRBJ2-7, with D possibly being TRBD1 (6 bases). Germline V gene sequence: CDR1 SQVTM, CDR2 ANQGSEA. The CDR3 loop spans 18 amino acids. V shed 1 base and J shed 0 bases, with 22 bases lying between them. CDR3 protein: CSVEVTNPRQVLSYEQYF. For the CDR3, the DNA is TGCAGCGTTGAAGTCACGAACCCGAGACAGGTACTCTCCTACGAGCAGTACTTC.

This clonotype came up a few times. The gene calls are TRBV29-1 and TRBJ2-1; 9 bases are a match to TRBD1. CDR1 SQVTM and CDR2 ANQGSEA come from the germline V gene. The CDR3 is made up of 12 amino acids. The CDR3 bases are TGCAGGGGGACAGGGCTTGGTGGTGAGCAGTTCTTC. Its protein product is CRGTGLGGEQFF.

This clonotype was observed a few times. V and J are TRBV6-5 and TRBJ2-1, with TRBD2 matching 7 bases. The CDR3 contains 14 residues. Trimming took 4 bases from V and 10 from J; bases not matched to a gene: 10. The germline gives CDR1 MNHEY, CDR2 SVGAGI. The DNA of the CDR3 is TGTGCCAGCAGTTTGGTGGGAGGGATCCACGAGCAGTTCTTC. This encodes CASSLVGGIHEQFF.

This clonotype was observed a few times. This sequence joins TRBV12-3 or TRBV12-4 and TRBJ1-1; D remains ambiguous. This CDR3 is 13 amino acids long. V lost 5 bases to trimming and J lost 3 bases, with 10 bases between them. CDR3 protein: CASSNREDTEAFF. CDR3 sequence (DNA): TGTGCCAGCAGTAACCGGGAAGACACTGAAGCTTTCTTT.

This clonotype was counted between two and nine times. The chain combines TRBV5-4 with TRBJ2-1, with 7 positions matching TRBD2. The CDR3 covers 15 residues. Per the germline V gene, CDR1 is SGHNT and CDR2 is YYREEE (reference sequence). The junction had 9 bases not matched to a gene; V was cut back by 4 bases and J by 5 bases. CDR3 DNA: TGTGCCAGCAGCACTTCTAGCGGCCTAGACAATGAGCAGTTCTTC. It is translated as CASSTSSGLDNEQFF.

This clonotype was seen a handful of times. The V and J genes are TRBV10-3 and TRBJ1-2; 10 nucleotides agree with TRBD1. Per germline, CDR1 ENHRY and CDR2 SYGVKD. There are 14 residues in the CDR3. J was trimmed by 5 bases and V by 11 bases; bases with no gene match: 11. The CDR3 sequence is CALSPGQGKYGYTF. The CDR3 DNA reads TGTGCCTTAAGTCCGGGACAGGGGAAATATGGCTACACCTTC.

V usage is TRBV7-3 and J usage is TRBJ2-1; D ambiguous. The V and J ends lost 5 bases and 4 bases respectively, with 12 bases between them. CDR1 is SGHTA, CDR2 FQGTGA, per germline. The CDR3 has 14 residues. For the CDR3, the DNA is TGTGCCAGCAGCGCGGACGCTCTGTACAATGAGCAGTTCTTC. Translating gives CASSADALYNEQFF.

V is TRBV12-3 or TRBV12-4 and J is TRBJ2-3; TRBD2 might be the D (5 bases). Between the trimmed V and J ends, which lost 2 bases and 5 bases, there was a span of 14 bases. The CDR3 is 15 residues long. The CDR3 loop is CASSLRWEIVDTQYF. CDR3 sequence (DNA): TGTGCCAGCAGTTTAAGGTGGGAGATTGTAGATACGCAGTATTTT.